Reported below is one T cell receptor (beta chain). Ages ranged from about 18 to 100 years, with residence in around 24 US areas. In the original workflow: Amplification from reference gene primers served as the basis for estimated nucleated cell counts. TCRdb's copy holds only in-frame clones and misses some; the assay was immunoSEQ multiplex PCR. D and trimming were read from the DNA, whereas the V and J calls and clone size are those reported in that table. Altogether over 200,000 clones are present, approximately 80% being singletons, with the ten largest covering around 2%. The sample belongs to a study of blood T cell repertoires in COVID-19. Study background: The study drew acute and convalescent COVID-19 samples from the United States, Italy and Spain.

Trimming stripped 4 bases from V and 9 bases from J, with 19 bases between. The CDR3 totals 16 residues. Per the germline V gene, CDR1 is LGHDT and CDR2 is YNNKEL (reference sequence). The source is a man between 60 and 75 years old who had recovered from COVID-19. The rearrangement links TRBV3-1 (or the pseudogene TRBV3-2) to TRBJ1-6, with a possible D match to TRBD1 (6 bases). The sample taken for sequencing was PBMCs or T cells enriched from blood (not recorded which). CDR3 DNA sequence: TGTGCCAGCAGCCCGCCCGTGAGGCCAGGGGTTTCACCCCTCCACTTT. Translated: CASSPPVRPGVSPLHF.